This TCR beta chain was identified in a study of OX40 agonist ivuxolimab in advanced cancers. Study context: The study gave patients intravenous ivuxolimab at 0.01 to 10 mg/kg every 2 weeks. Study-level results: Some of the nonresponding patients also showed low levels of normalized T-cell clonal expansion.

This CDR3 spans 11 amino acids. Germline V gene sequence: CDR1 DFQATT, CDR2 SNEGSKA (reference sequence). V lost 4 bases and J lost 7, with 10 bases in between. As for this clone: Its target is unknown.

Measured with immunoSEQ multiplex PCR; TCRdb has only the in-frame clones, and not every one. The sample records roughly 65,000 clones, about 80% being singletons. The sample was CD4+ or CD8+ T cells sorted from blood, taken in a trial of the OX40 agonist ivuxolimab. The chain has TRBV20-1 and TRBJ1-2, with D uncertain. The TCR was taken from an adult with an advanced solid tumor such as melanoma, head and neck, liver or kidney cancer. The CDR3 DNA sequence: TGCAGTGCTAACTCCGAGGGTGGCTACACCTTC. Amino acid sequence: CSANSEGGYTF.